Listed below are T cell receptor beta chains from one sample, sequenced in a study of shared clonotypes between healthy human individuals. Generated by immunoSEQ multiplex PCR, the TCRdb table keeps only in-frame clones and is missing some. The table has 300,000 to 350,000 clones, roughly 70% seen once. Source material: memory CD4+ T cells sorted from blood. The source is a man between 25 and 39 years old in good health. Both conserved end residues are part of each CDR3. A D gene is named only where the DNA matches it firmly. Clone size is shown for a subset of rows, as once, few, many or a class of expanded clone.

V,D,J,size,CDR3,DNA
TRBV28,NA,TRBJ2-7,NA,CASSRSGTGRGQYF,TGTGCCAGCAGCCGATCGGGTACTGGACGGGGGCAGTACTTC
TRBV6-5,NA,TRBJ2-2,once,CASSHRAVSGELFF,TGTGCCAGCAGTCACCGAGCGGTATCCGGGGAGCTGTTTTTT
TRBV18,NA,TRBJ1-4,NA,CASSPLEKGLLFF,TGTGCCAGCTCACCTTTAGAGAAGGGTCTACTGTTTTTT
TRBV28,TRBD1,TRBJ2-7,NA,CASSLTDRIPTYEQYF,TGTGCCAGCAGTTTAACGGACAGGATCCCTACCTACGAGCAGTACTTC
TRBV7-8,NA,TRBJ1-3,NA,CASSPSVGGLGNTIYF,TGTGCCAGCAGCCCGTCAGTGGGGGGGTTAGGAAACACCATATATTTT
TRBV27,TRBD2,TRBJ2-1,NA,CASSLSASGRGFGNEQFF,TGTGCCAGCAGTTTATCGGCTAGCGGGAGAGGCTTTGGCAATGAGCAGTTCTTC
TRBV19,NA,TRBJ2-3,NA,CASSIPANTDTQYF,TGTGCCAGTAGTATACCGGCAAACACAGATACGCAGTATTTT
TRBV7-2,TRBD1,TRBJ2-7,NA,CASSLRDRGVGEQYF,TGTGCCAGCAGCTTAAGGGACAGGGGGGTAGGCGAGCAGTACTTC
TRBV19,NA,TRBJ1-1,NA,CASEGGNAEAFF,TGTGCCAGCGAGGGGGGGAACGCTGAAGCTTTCTTT
TRBV27,NA,TRBJ1-4,NA,CASRTGTDNEKLFF,TGTGCCAGCAGGACGGGGACGGACAATGAAAAACTGTTTTTT
TRBV28,TRBD1,TRBJ1-5,NA,CASSNLQGNDQPQHF,TGTGCCAGCAGTAACCTACAGGGGAATGATCAGCCCCAGCATTTT
TRBV2,TRBD2,TRBJ2-3,once,CASSVAGDGDTQYF,TGTGCCAGCAGTGTAGCGGGAGATGGAGATACGCAGTATTTT
TRBV5-4,NA,TRBJ1-2,NA,CASRRDLNYGYTF,TGTGCCAGCAGGAGAGATTTGAACTATGGCTACACCTTC
TRBV19,NA,TRBJ2-2,few,CASSIPKNTGELFF,TGTGCCAGTAGTATACCGAAGAACACCGGGGAGCTGTTTTTT
TRBV11-2,TRBD2,TRBJ2-3,NA,CASSLGFSGRGTDTQYF,TGTGCCAGCAGCTTAGGATTTAGCGGGAGGGGCACAGATACGCAGTATTTT
TRBV9,TRBD2,TRBJ2-1,NA,CASSQKGLAGYNEQFF,TGTGCCAGCAGCCAGAAGGGACTAGCGGGTTACAATGAGCAGTTCTTC
TRBV19,TRBD2,TRBJ2-1,NA,CASKATSGSIGEQFF,TGTGCCAGTAAAGCAACTAGCGGGAGTATTGGTGAGCAGTTCTTC
TRBV5-5,NA,TRBJ2-3,NA,CASSFRPSIDTQYF,TGTGCCAGCAGCTTCAGGCCGAGCATAGATACGCAGTATTTT
TRBV14,NA,TRBJ2-1,NA,CASSQDLAAYNEQFF,TGTGCCAGCAGCCAAGATTTAGCGGCTTACAATGAGCAGTTCTTC
TRBV6-5,TRBD1,TRBJ2-1,NA,CASSYGQGESKQFF,TGTGCCAGCAGTTACGGACAGGGGGAGAGTAAGCAGTTCTTC
TRBV19,TRBD1,TRBJ1-1,NA,CATSWGTETEAFF,TGTGCCACTAGCTGGGGGACAGAGACTGAAGCTTTCTTT
TRBV4-1,NA,TRBJ1-1,NA,CASSQGWTVMNTEAFF,TGCGCCAGCAGCCAAGGTTGGACAGTGATGAACACTGAAGCTTTCTTT
TRBV6-6,NA,TRBJ2-1,NA,CATWGVGVDNEQFF,TGTGCCACCTGGGGCGTGGGGGTTGACAATGAGCAGTTCTTC
TRBV5-6,NA,TRBJ2-1,NA,CASSLVGPQFF,TGTGCCAGCAGCTTGGTTGGCCCCCAGTTCTTC
TRBV20-1,NA,TRBJ2-7,NA,CNLRMGYEQYF,TGCAACCTCCGGATGGGGTACGAGCAGTACTTC
TRBV6-5,NA,TRBJ1-3,NA,CASSYGSTIYF,TGTGCCAGCAGTTACGGTAGCACCATATATTTT
TRBV28,NA,TRBJ1-4,NA,CASSSPSRGTLEKLFF,TGTGCCAGCAGTTCCCCTTCGAGGGGGACCCTAGAAAAACTGTTTTTT
TRBV7-9,NA,TRBJ1-1,many,CASSPVAGRVTEAFF,TGTGCCAGCAGTCCTGTGGCCGGGCGAGTCACTGAAGCTTTCTTT